The sequence of this T cell receptor beta chain was determined in a study of OX40 agonist ivuxolimab in advanced cancers. Study-wide context: The eligibility criteria allowed prior anti-PD-1, anti-PD-L1 or anti-CTLA-4 therapy, and approximately 38% had some.

A remark on this clone: Its specificity is not known.

Measured with immunoSEQ multiplex PCR; TCRdb has only the in-frame clones, and not every one. The sample lists roughly 89,000 clones; under 95% were seen once. Study results and caveats: Antigen targets of the expanded peripheral T cells went undetermined. By week 6 at 0.1 to 3.0 mg/kg, blood CD4+ and CD8+ T cells had expanded clonally. With doses of 0.1-3.0 mg/kg, partial responders showed among the lowest clonal expansion.

V was shortened by 4 bases and J by 0 bases, with 12 bases between the two germline ends. CDR1 and CDR2 (germline): SGHRS, YFSETQ. The CDR3 covers 15 residues. The clonotype comes from an adult with an advanced solid tumor such as melanoma, head and neck, liver or kidney cancer. The sequences come from CD4+ or CD8+ T cells sorted from blood, collected in a trial of the OX40 agonist ivuxolimab. The gene calls are TRBV5-1 and TRBJ2-3, with D perhaps given as TRBD1 or TRBD2 (6 bases each). In DNA form, the CDR3 reads TGCGCCAGCAGCGCACAGGGAGGCAGCACAGATACGCAGTATTTT. Translated, it gives CASSAQGGSTDTQYF.